The rows below give T cell receptor beta chains drawn from one sample of a study of control samples from healthy donors and cancer patients. The data were produced by immunoSEQ multiplex PCR, yet TCRdb's version contains in-frame clones alone and is incomplete. Of some 150,000 clones listed, over 90% are singletons. Sequenced input: blood. All receptors derive from a man aged 45-65 years in good health. Each CDR3 is given with its conserved first and last residue. The D gene is left open where the match is weak.

J gene: TRBJ1-3
V gene: TRBV11-1
CDR3 length: 13
D gene: NA
CDR3 protein: CASTANRKDTIYF
CDR3 DNA: TGTGCCAGCACCGCGAACAGGAAAGACACCATATATTTT

J gene: TRBJ2-7
V gene: TRBV7-9
CDR3 length: 14
D gene: NA
CDR3 protein: CASSPQGGHYEQYF
CDR3 DNA: TGTGCCAGCAGCCCGCAGGGCGGCCACTACGAGCAGTACTTC

J gene: TRBJ2-2
V gene: TRBV7-2
CDR3 length: 12
D gene: NA
CDR3 protein: CASSLEPGELFF
CDR3 DNA: TGTGCCAGCAGCTTAGAACCCGGGGAGCTGTTTTTT

J gene: TRBJ2-1
V gene: TRBV4-1
CDR3 length: 18
D gene: NA
CDR3 protein: CASSQSGFGVPSYNEQFF
CDR3 DNA: TGCGCCAGCAGCCAGAGCGGGTTTGGGGTCCCCTCCTACAATGAGCAGTTCTTC

J gene: TRBJ1-2
V gene: TRBV27
CDR3 length: 13
D gene: NA
CDR3 protein: CASRSIRGYGYTF
CDR3 DNA: TGTGCCAGCAGAAGCATTAGGGGCTATGGCTACACCTTC

J gene: TRBJ2-7
V gene: TRBV5-1
CDR3 length: 15
D gene: NA
CDR3 protein: CASSPAAGPYYEQYF
CDR3 DNA: TGCGCCAGCAGCCCCGCAGCGGGCCCCTACTACGAGCAGTACTTC

J gene: TRBJ2-4
V gene: TRBV10-3
CDR3 length: 16
D gene: TRBD1
CDR3 protein: CAISDGDRGTKNIQYF
CDR3 DNA: TGTGCCATCAGTGACGGGGACAGGGGGACCAAAAACATTCAGTACTTC

J gene: TRBJ1-5
V gene: TRBV18
CDR3 length: 15
D gene: NA
CDR3 protein: CASSPETGGHQPQHF
CDR3 DNA: TGTGCCAGCTCACCAGAGACGGGGGGGCATCAGCCCCAGCATTTT

J gene: TRBJ2-6
V gene: TRBV3-1/TRBV3-2
CDR3 length: 18
D gene: TRBD2
CDR3 protein: CASSQAASGSGGANVLTF
CDR3 DNA: TGTGCCAGCAGCCAAGCGGCTAGCGGGAGTGGTGGGGCCAACGTCCTGACTTTC

J gene: TRBJ1-3
V gene: TRBV25-1
CDR3 length: 13
D gene: NA
CDR3 protein: CASSVNSGNTIYF
CDR3 DNA: TGTGCCAGCAGTGTCAACTCTGGAAACACCATATATTTT

J gene: TRBJ2-3
V gene: TRBV10-2
CDR3 length: 15
D gene: NA
CDR3 protein: CASRSPFDPTDTQYF
CDR3 DNA: TGCGCCAGCAGGAGTCCTTTTGACCCCACAGATACGCAGTATTTT

J gene: TRBJ2-6
V gene: TRBV30
CDR3 length: 14
D gene: NA
CDR3 protein: CAWKKGAGANVLTF
CDR3 DNA: TGTGCCTGGAAGAAGGGTGCTGGGGCCAACGTCCTGACTTTC

J gene: TRBJ2-5
V gene: TRBV15
CDR3 length: 15
D gene: NA
CDR3 protein: CATSLGTVPGETQYF
CDR3 DNA: TGTGCCACCAGTTTGGGGACGGTCCCCGGGGAGACCCAGTACTTC

J gene: TRBJ2-1
V gene: TRBV5-1
CDR3 length: 15
D gene: NA
CDR3 protein: CASSLGGVGYNEQFF
CDR3 DNA: TGCGCCAGCAGCTTGGGCGGGGTGGGGTACAATGAGCAGTTCTTC

J gene: TRBJ2-4
V gene: TRBV27
CDR3 length: 16
D gene: NA
CDR3 protein: CASSQRTDLAKNIQYF
CDR3 DNA: TGTGCCAGCAGTCAAAGGACAGATTTAGCCAAAAACATTCAGTACTTC

J gene: TRBJ2-1
V gene: TRBV19
CDR3 length: 13
D gene: NA
CDR3 protein: CASSLPPLSEQFF
CDR3 DNA: TGTGCCAGTAGTCTGCCCCCTCTGAGTGAGCAGTTCTTC

J gene: TRBJ1-5
V gene: TRBV24-1
CDR3 length: 16
D gene: TRBD1
CDR3 protein: CATSDPRQGGHQPQHF
CDR3 DNA: TGTGCCACCAGTGACCCAAGACAGGGAGGTCACCAGCCCCAGCATTTT

J gene: TRBJ2-7
V gene: TRBV5-7
CDR3 length: 14
D gene: TRBD1
CDR3 protein: CASTPAGTGVEQYF
CDR3 DNA: TGTGCCAGCACCCCGGCGGGGACAGGGGTCGAGCAGTACTTC

J gene: TRBJ2-1
V gene: TRBV20-1
CDR3 length: 10
D gene: NA
CDR3 protein: CSARRTDQFF
CDR3 DNA: TGCAGTGCTCGCCGGACTGATCAGTTCTTC

J gene: TRBJ2-2
V gene: TRBV4-1
CDR3 length: 17
D gene: NA
CDR3 protein: CASSQGASIKAAGELFF
CDR3 DNA: TGCGCCAGCAGCCAGGGGGCGAGTATAAAGGCGGCCGGGGAGCTGTTTTTT

J gene: TRBJ1-2
V gene: TRBV5-1
CDR3 length: 17
D gene: NA
CDR3 protein: CASATSTGTLGSYGYTF
CDR3 DNA: TGCGCCAGCGCAACATCCACGGGGACTCTGGGGAGCTATGGCTACACCTTC